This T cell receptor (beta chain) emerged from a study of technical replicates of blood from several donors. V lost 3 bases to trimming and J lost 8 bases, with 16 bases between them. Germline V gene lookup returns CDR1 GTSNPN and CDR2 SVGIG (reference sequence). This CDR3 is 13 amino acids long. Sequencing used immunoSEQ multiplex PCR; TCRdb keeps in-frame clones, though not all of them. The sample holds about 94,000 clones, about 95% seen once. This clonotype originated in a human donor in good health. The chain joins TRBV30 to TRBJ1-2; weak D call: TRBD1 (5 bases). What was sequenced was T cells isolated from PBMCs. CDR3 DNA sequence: TGTGCCTGGAGGAACCCCGCAGGGCAGGGCTACACCTTC. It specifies CAWRNPAGQGYTF.